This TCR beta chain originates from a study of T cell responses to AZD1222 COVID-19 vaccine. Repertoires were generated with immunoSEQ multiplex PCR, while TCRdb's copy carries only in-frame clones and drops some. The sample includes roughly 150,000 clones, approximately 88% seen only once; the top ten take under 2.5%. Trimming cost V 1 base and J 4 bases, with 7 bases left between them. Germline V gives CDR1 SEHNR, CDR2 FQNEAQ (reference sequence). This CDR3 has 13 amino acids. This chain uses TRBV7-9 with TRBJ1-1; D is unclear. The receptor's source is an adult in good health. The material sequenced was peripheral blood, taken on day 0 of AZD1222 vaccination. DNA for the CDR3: TGTGCCAGCAGCTTAGAGGCGAGCACTGAAGCTTTCTTT. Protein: CASSLEASTEAFF.